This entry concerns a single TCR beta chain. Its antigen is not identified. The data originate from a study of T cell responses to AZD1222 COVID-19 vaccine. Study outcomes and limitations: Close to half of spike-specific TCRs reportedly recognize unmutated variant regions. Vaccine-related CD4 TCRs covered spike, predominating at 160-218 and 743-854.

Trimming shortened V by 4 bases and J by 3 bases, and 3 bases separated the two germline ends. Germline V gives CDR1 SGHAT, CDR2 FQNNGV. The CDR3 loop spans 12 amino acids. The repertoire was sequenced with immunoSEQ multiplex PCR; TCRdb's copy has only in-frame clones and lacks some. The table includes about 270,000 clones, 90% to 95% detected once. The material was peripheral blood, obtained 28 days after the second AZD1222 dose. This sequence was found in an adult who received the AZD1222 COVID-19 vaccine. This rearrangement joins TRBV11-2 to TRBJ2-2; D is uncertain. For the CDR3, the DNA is TGTGCCAGCAGCTCACACACCGGGGAGCTGTTTTTT. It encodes CASSSHTGELFF. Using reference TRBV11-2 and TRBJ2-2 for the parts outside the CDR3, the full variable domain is EAGVAQSPRYKIIEKRQSVAFWCNPISGHATLYWYQQILGQGPKLLIQFQNNGVVDDSQLPKDRFSAERLKGVDSTLKIQPAKLEDSAVYLCASSSHTGELFFGEGSRLTVL.